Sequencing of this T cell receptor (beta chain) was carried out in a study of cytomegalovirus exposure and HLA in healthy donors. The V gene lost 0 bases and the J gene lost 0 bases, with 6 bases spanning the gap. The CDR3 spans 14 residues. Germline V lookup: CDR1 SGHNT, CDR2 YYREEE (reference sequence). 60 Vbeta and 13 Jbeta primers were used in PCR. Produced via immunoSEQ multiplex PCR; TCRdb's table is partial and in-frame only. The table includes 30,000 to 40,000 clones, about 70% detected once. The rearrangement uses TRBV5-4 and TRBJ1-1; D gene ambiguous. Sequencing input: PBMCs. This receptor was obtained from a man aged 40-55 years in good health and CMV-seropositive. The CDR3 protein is CASSLESVNTEAFF. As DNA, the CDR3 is TGTGCCAGCAGCTTGGAATCGGTGAACACTGAAGCTTTCTTT.